Shown below are 18 T cell receptor beta chains from a single sample sequenced in a study of blood T cells in healthy people across ages. A sample-barcoded 5' primer and a J-beta primer mix were used in a second PCR of roughly 7 to 11 cycles. TCRdb recomputed calls from the 5' RACE reads with MiXCR, one row per CDR3 protein. The repertoire includes 600,000 to 850,000 distinct CDR3 sequences, roughly 44% of them detected once, and about 20% sits in the top ten. Sequencing used blood. These receptor sequences come from a woman aged 55-69 years in good health.

The V gene is TRBV4-3, the J gene TRBJ2-1; D possibly corresponds to TRBD1 (6 bases). The CDR3 has 13 residues. Trimming left V 8 bases short and J 6 bases short, with 14 bases between. Germline V gives CDR1 LGHNA, CDR2 YSLEER. The CDR3 is CASGLIQGNEQFF. CDR3 nucleotides: TGCGCCAGCGGCCTAATACAGGGCAATGAGCAGTTCTTC.

This clonotype came up many times. The chain carries TRBV7-2 and TRBJ2-1, with 10 bases identical to TRBD2. The germline gives CDR1 SGHTA, CDR2 FQGNSA. V was clipped by 6 bases and J by 7 bases; unmatched bases: 9. The CDR3 has 15 residues. DNA for the CDR3: TGTGCCAGCAGGTCGAGCGGGGGGGCCAAGAATGAGCAGTTCTTC. Translation gives CASRSSGGAKNEQFF.

This chain connects TRBV12-3 or TRBV12-4 to TRBJ1-4; D uncertain. V lost 10 bases and J 3 bases, leaving 12 bases between the germline ends. The CDR3 covers 13 residues. CDR3 amino acids: CATKSGANEKLFF. CDR3 DNA: TGTGCCACCAAATCCGGAGCTAATGAAAAACTGTTTTTT.

This chain uses TRBV6-1 with TRBJ2-1, with D perhaps matching TRBD2 (8 bases). Trimming took 4 bases from V and 6 from J, leaving 16 bases between them. The CDR3 has 15 residues. CDR1 and CDR2 (germline): MNHNS, SASEGT. The CDR3 here is CASSAGRAGGNEQFF. In nucleotides, the CDR3 is TGTGCCAGCAGTGCCGGGAGGGCAGGGGGCAATGAGCAGTTCTTC.

This clonotype has only a few counts. The chain couples TRBV7-2 to TRBJ2-3; 9 bases align to TRBD2. CDR1 is SGHTA and CDR2 is FQGNSA in the germline V gene. After removal of 5 bases from V and 3 bases from J, the junction contained 6 bases not matched to a gene. The CDR3 has 15 amino acids. The CDR3 spells CASSPLGLATDTQYF. CDR3 bases: TGTGCCAGCAGCCCTCTGGGACTAGCAACAGATACGCAGTATTTT. Complete variable domain (other parts from reference TRBV7-2 and TRBJ2-3): GAGVSQSPSNKVTEKGKDVELRCDPISGHTALYWYRQSLGQGLEFLIYFQGNSAPDKSGLPSDRFSAERTGGSVSTLTIQRTQQEDSAVYLCASSPLGLATDTQYFGPGTRLTVL.

This clonotype is labeled as medium-sized. A much bigger clone sits one base away, suggesting this may be a read error. The rearrangement joins TRBV20-1 to TRBJ2-5, with D possibly TRBD2 on 6 matching bases. The V end lost 5 bases, the J end lost 11 bases, and 15 bases lay between the germline ends. Germline V gene data show CDR1 as DFQATT and CDR2 as SNEGSKA (reference sequence). The CDR3 is made up of 11 amino acids. CDR3 in amino acids: CSALAGSEQYF. As DNA, the CDR3 is TGCAGTGCTTTGGCCGGGAGTGAGCAGTACTTC.

The chain combines TRBV6-5 with TRBJ2-7, with 8 bases identical to TRBD1. The J call may be incorrect, as the DNA end agrees better with TRBJ2-5. The germline V gene encodes CDR1 MNHEY and CDR2 SVGAGI. The length of the CDR3 is 15 residues. The CDR3 spells CASRQAGGWRETQYF. The CDR3, as DNA: TGTGCCAGCCGACAGGCAGGGGGCTGGCGAGAGACCCAGTACTTC.

On this clonotype: A much bigger clone sits one base away, suggesting this may be a read error. The chain has TRBV5-5 and TRBJ2-7; D unresolved. The CDR3 runs to 12 residues. V gave up 4 bases and J gave up 4 bases, with 9 bases separating them. Germline V gene lookup returns CDR1 SGHKS and CDR2 YYEKEE (reference sequence). CDR3 loop: CASSPPEYEQYF. CDR3 nucleotide sequence: TGTGCCAGCAGCCCACCGGAGTACGAGCAGTACTTC.

The rearrangement links TRBV7-2 to TRBJ2-5; D remains ambiguous. V was cut by 2 bases and J by 5 bases, with 12 bases left in between. CDR3 size: 14 residues. Looked up from germline, CDR1 is SGHTA and CDR2 is FQGNSA. CDR3 amino acids: CASSLNGLGETQYF. The CDR3 nucleotides read TGTGCCAGCAGCTTAAACGGTTTGGGGGAGACCCAGTACTTC.

The chain joins TRBV6-2 or TRBV6-3 to TRBJ2-6, with D hard to call. V was pared by 0 bases and J by 0 bases, with 9 bases between. Germline assignment: CDR1 MNHEY and CDR2 SVGEGT. CDR3 size: 17 residues. The CDR3 spells CASSYSIQSSGANVLTF. Written as DNA, the CDR3 is TGTGCCAGCAGTTACTCGATACAGTCCTCTGGGGCCAACGTCCTGACTTTC.

The table lists this clonotype with a few counts. The V call is TRBV20-1, the J call TRBJ2-5; D may be TRBD2 (6 bases). The CDR3 sequence is 13 residues long. The germline V gene has CDR1 DFQATT and CDR2 SNEGSKA (reference sequence). V gave up 6 bases and J gave up 3 bases, with 14 bases separating them. The CDR3 protein is CSASRTMKETQYF. CDR3 coding DNA: TGCAGTGCGAGTCGGACTATGAAAGAGACCCAGTACTTC.

This clonotype was seen more than once but under ten times. The gene calls are TRBV25-1 and TRBJ2-5, with a possible D match to TRBD2 (6 bases). Germline CDR1 MGHDK, CDR2 SYGVNS. The CDR3 spans 16 residues. Trimming cost V 2 bases and J 5 bases, with 18 bases left between them. The CDR3 here is CASSEVGAGFGETQYF. CDR3 bases: TGTGCCAGCAGTGAAGTTGGGGCGGGGTTCGGGGAGACCCAGTACTTC.

Regarding this clonotype: This may arise from a read error, as a much more abundant clone is one base away. This rearrangement joins TRBV5-1 to TRBJ2-1; 7 bases line up with TRBD1. Germline V gene sequence: CDR1 SGHRS, CDR2 YFSETQ. The CDR3 has 14 amino acids. DNA of the CDR3: TGCGCCAGCAGGGTGGACAGGTCATACAGTGAGCAGTTCTTC. Translated, it gives CASRVDRSYSEQFF.

This clonotype has a count of ten or more. The chain is built from TRBV28 and TRBJ2-7; 10 bases line up with TRBD1. Per the germline V gene, CDR1 is MDHEN and CDR2 is SYDVKM. The CDR3 is made up of 16 amino acids. V lost 8 bases to trimming and J lost 2 bases; unmatched junction nucleotides: 12. For the CDR3, the DNA is TGTGCCAGCGGGACAGGGGTGACTAGCGCGACCTACGAGCAGTACTTC. As protein: CASGTGVTSATYEQYF.

The chain uses TRBV7-2 and TRBJ2-3, with 9 bases lining up with TRBD2. Losses at the gene ends were 1 base for V and 4 bases for J; bases not matched to a gene: 6. The V gene's germline CDR1 is SGHTA and CDR2 FQGNSA. The CDR3 has 16 amino acids. CDR3 protein: CASSLVAGGPSDTQYF. In nucleotides, the CDR3 is TGTGCCAGCAGCTTAGTGGCGGGGGGGCCTTCAGATACGCAGTATTTT.

The J gene is TRBJ2-1, the V gene TRBV20-1; TRBD2 agrees at 8 bases. The V segment lost 4 bases and the J segment 5 bases; nucleotides outside the gene matches: 13. Germline CDR1 DFQATT, CDR2 SNEGSKA (reference sequence). The length of the CDR3 is 16 residues. For the CDR3, the DNA is TGCAGTGCTATTCGGACTAGCAGGAGCATGGACAATGAGCAGTTCTTC. It yields the protein CSAIRTSRSMDNEQFF.

The chain joins TRBV9 to TRBJ2-2; possibly TRBD1 for D (6 bases). Per the germline V gene, CDR1 is SGDLS and CDR2 is YYNGEE. The CDR3 loop spans 15 amino acids. The V end lost 5 bases, the J end lost 0 bases, and 11 bases lay between the germline ends. The CDR3 region is CASSRTASNTGELFF. CDR3 bases: TGTGCCAGCAGTAGGACAGCCTCGAACACCGGGGAGCTGTTTTTT.

The chain carries TRBV12-3 or TRBV12-4 and TRBJ2-2; unclear D gene. CDR3 length equals 14 residues. Trimming pared 11 bases from V and 0 bases from J, leaving 13 bases between. CDR3 in DNA: TGTGCCCTGGCGGCAGTTACGAACACCGGGGAGCTGTTTTTT. It specifies CALAAVTNTGELFF.